This is a list of T cell receptor beta chains from one sample in a study of human T cells and chemical hapten exposure. One entry per CDR3 protein results from TCRdb running MiXCR on the RACE reads. The table shows approximately 350,000 distinct CDR3 sequences, with about 7% occurring only once. The specimen comprised whole blood, sampled in connection with sensitization to the hapten diphenylcyclopropenone (DPC). The receptors originated from a woman younger than 30 with alopecia areata. Some clones in this sample may be carry-over from other donors' samples. Each CDR3 is given with its conserved first and last residue. A D gene is named only where the DNA matches it firmly. A clone size is listed for some rows: how often the clone was seen (once, few, many), or a class if it is expanded.

v_call: TRBV29-1
d_call: NA
clone_size: many
j_call: TRBJ2-1
cdr3_nt: TGCAGCGGCGGGGTGGTGGGGCAATACAATGAGCAGTTCTTC
cdr3_aa: CSGGVVGQYNEQFF

v_call: TRBV12-3/TRBV12-4
d_call: NA
clone_size: NA
j_call: TRBJ2-5
cdr3_nt: TGTGCCAGCAGTTTAGATTGGGGACCTGGGGAGACCCAGTACTTC
cdr3_aa: CASSLDWGPGETQYF

v_call: TRBV27
d_call: NA
clone_size: medium-sized
j_call: TRBJ1-6
cdr3_nt: TGTGCCAGCAGTTTGTCCGGGTCCTATAATTCACCCCTCCACTTT
cdr3_aa: CASSLSGSYNSPLHF

v_call: TRBV29-1
d_call: NA
clone_size: NA
j_call: TRBJ2-5
cdr3_nt: TGCAGCGGGGTCCCTTTGGGACGGGACCAAGAGACCCAGTACTTC
cdr3_aa: CSGVPLGRDQETQYF

v_call: TRBV6-5
d_call: TRBD2
clone_size: few
j_call: TRBJ2-1
cdr3_nt: TGTGCCAGCAGTTACTCGTCTAGCGGGGGATACTACAATGAGCAGTTCTTC
cdr3_aa: CASSYSSSGGYYNEQFF

v_call: TRBV27
d_call: TRBD1
clone_size: many
j_call: TRBJ2-6
cdr3_nt: TGTGCCAGCAGAAAAGGGACAGTCTCTGGGGCCAACGTCCTGACTTTC
cdr3_aa: CASRKGTVSGANVLTF

v_call: TRBV6-2/TRBV6-3
d_call: NA
clone_size: many
j_call: TRBJ2-5
cdr3_nt: TGTGCCAGCAGTTATGACATGCAAGAGACCCAGTACTTC
cdr3_aa: CASSYDMQETQYF

v_call: TRBV7-2
d_call: NA
clone_size: few
j_call: TRBJ2-4
cdr3_nt: TGTGCCAGCAGCCAGGCCGCGCCTTGGCAAAACATTCAGTACTTC
cdr3_aa: CASSQAAPWQNIQYF

v_call: TRBV6-2/TRBV6-3
d_call: NA
clone_size: NA
j_call: TRBJ2-3
cdr3_nt: TGTGCCAGCAGACGGACGGATACCACAGATAGGCAGTATTTT
cdr3_aa: CASRRTDTTDRQYF

v_call: TRBV7-2
d_call: NA
clone_size: few
j_call: TRBJ2-7
cdr3_nt: TGTGCCAGCAGCTTAAGTCTGGGCCCCCTGGAGCAGTACTTC
cdr3_aa: CASSLSLGPLEQYF

v_call: TRBV7-6
d_call: NA
clone_size: NA
j_call: TRBJ2-7
cdr3_nt: TGTGCCAGCAGCTTAGCCCCCGGATACGAGCAGTACTTC
cdr3_aa: CASSLAPGYEQYF

v_call: TRBV9
d_call: NA
clone_size: NA
j_call: TRBJ2-3
cdr3_nt: TGTGCCAGCAGCGTAGATCAGGTCGATACGCAGTATTTT
cdr3_aa: CASSVDQVDTQYF

v_call: TRBV7-9
d_call: NA
clone_size: NA
j_call: TRBJ1-5
cdr3_nt: TGTGCCAGCAGCCCAAGGGGATCTTATCAGCCCCAGCATTTT
cdr3_aa: CASSPRGSYQPQHF

v_call: TRBV12-3/TRBV12-4
d_call: NA
clone_size: NA
j_call: TRBJ2-7
cdr3_nt: TGTGCCAGCCTGGGGGGTTTAACCTACGAGCAGTACTTC
cdr3_aa: CASLGGLTYEQYF

v_call: TRBV28
d_call: NA
clone_size: many
j_call: TRBJ1-5
cdr3_nt: TGTGCCAGCAAAAGTGGCAATCAGCCCCAGCATTTT
cdr3_aa: CASKSGNQPQHF

v_call: TRBV2
d_call: NA
clone_size: few
j_call: TRBJ2-7
cdr3_nt: TGTGCCAGCAACGCGGGGACTCGGGAGCAGTACTTC
cdr3_aa: CASNAGTREQYF

v_call: TRBV7-9
d_call: NA
clone_size: many
j_call: TRBJ2-1
cdr3_nt: TGTGCCAGCAGCTCCTCCGGCGGGAATGAGCAGTTCTTC
cdr3_aa: CASSSSGGNEQFF

v_call: TRBV29-1
d_call: NA
clone_size: NA
j_call: TRBJ2-7
cdr3_nt: TGCAGCGTTGTTAGGGGAGGCGAGCAGTACTTC
cdr3_aa: CSVVRGGEQYF

v_call: TRBV12-3/TRBV12-4
d_call: NA
clone_size: few
j_call: TRBJ2-1
cdr3_nt: TGTGCCAGCAGTCTCCCACAGGGATCCCCCTACAATGAGCAGTTCTTC
cdr3_aa: CASSLPQGSPYNEQFF

v_call: TRBV4-3
d_call: NA
clone_size: few
j_call: TRBJ1-1
cdr3_nt: TGCGCCAGCAGCCAACAGACAGGAAGTCGGACTGAAGCTTTCTTT
cdr3_aa: CASSQQTGSRTEAFF

v_call: TRBV6-2/TRBV6-3
d_call: TRBD1
clone_size: NA
j_call: TRBJ2-7
cdr3_nt: TGTGCCAGCATGGGGACAGGGGCCCACGAGCAGTACTTC
cdr3_aa: CASMGTGAHEQYF

v_call: TRBV7-2
d_call: TRBD2
clone_size: many
j_call: TRBJ2-3
cdr3_nt: TGTGCCAGCAGCTTCCTCGCGGTCGGGGGGAGGTCAGATACGCAGTATTTT
cdr3_aa: CASSFLAVGGRSDTQYF

v_call: TRBV7-2
d_call: NA
clone_size: few
j_call: TRBJ2-1
cdr3_nt: TGTGCCAGCAGCTTATCGCGGGGAAACCTAAATGAGCAGTTCTTC
cdr3_aa: CASSLSRGNLNEQFF

v_call: TRBV20-1
d_call: NA
clone_size: few
j_call: TRBJ1-1
cdr3_nt: TGCAGTGCTGACGCCCTAAACAGTGGCTACACTGAAGCTTTCTTT
cdr3_aa: CSADALNSGYTEAFF

v_call: TRBV6-5
d_call: TRBD1
clone_size: many
j_call: TRBJ2-6
cdr3_nt: TGTGCCAGCAGTTACTGGGACAGCAGCTCTGGGGCCAACGTCCTGACTTTC
cdr3_aa: CASSYWDSSSGANVLTF

v_call: TRBV29-1
d_call: NA
clone_size: NA
j_call: TRBJ1-1
cdr3_nt: TGCAGCGGGACGGGGCAGAGGAACACTGAAGCTTTCTTT
cdr3_aa: CSGTGQRNTEAFF

v_call: TRBV6-2/TRBV6-3
d_call: NA
clone_size: many
j_call: TRBJ2-4
cdr3_nt: TGTGCCAGCAGCCCGCTTGGACTCAATCAGTACTTC
cdr3_aa: CASSPLGLNQYF

v_call: TRBV5-1
d_call: TRBD1
clone_size: NA
j_call: TRBJ1-5
cdr3_nt: TGCGCCAGCAGCTTAGGGACAGGGGAAGGTCAGCCCCAGCATTTT
cdr3_aa: CASSLGTGEGQPQHF

v_call: TRBV11-2
d_call: NA
clone_size: few
j_call: TRBJ2-3
cdr3_nt: TGTGCCAGCAGCTTAAATAGTGGGGGCACAGATACGCAGTATTTT
cdr3_aa: CASSLNSGGTDTQYF

v_call: TRBV28
d_call: TRBD1
clone_size: few
j_call: TRBJ1-4
cdr3_nt: TGTGCCAGCAGTGCTCCCCGGGACAGGGACGAAAAACTGTTTTTT
cdr3_aa: CASSAPRDRDEKLFF

v_call: TRBV3-1
d_call: TRBD2
clone_size: many
j_call: TRBJ2-1
cdr3_nt: TGTGCCAGCAGCCAAGATTTCGGGGGGGTCTACAATGAGCAGTTCTTC
cdr3_aa: CASSQDFGGVYNEQFF

v_call: TRBV10-3
d_call: NA
clone_size: few
j_call: TRBJ1-1
cdr3_nt: TGTGCCATCAGTGACTCCTGGGGCCAAACTGAAGCTTTCTTT
cdr3_aa: CAISDSWGQTEAFF

v_call: TRBV29-1
d_call: TRBD1
clone_size: many
j_call: TRBJ2-7
cdr3_nt: TGCAGCGTTCGGGGCGGGACAGGAGTGGGCGAGCAGTACTTC
cdr3_aa: CSVRGGTGVGEQYF

v_call: TRBV12-3/TRBV12-4
d_call: NA
clone_size: many
j_call: TRBJ2-7
cdr3_nt: TGTGCCAGCAGTTTAGCGGTGGGGGGCTACGAGCAGTACTTC
cdr3_aa: CASSLAVGGYEQYF

v_call: TRBV10-2
d_call: NA
clone_size: NA
j_call: TRBJ1-6
cdr3_nt: TGCGCCAGCCAAATGGGCAATTCACCCCTCCACTTT
cdr3_aa: CASQMGNSPLHF

v_call: TRBV6-6
d_call: NA
clone_size: NA
j_call: TRBJ2-1
cdr3_nt: TGTGCCAGCACTCGTGGGGAATCGGTGCAGTTCTTC
cdr3_aa: CASTRGESVQFF

v_call: TRBV9
d_call: NA
clone_size: few
j_call: TRBJ1-6
cdr3_nt: TGTGCCAGCAGCGTAGAGACAGAGAATTCACCCCTCCACTTT
cdr3_aa: CASSVETENSPLHF

v_call: TRBV12-3/TRBV12-4
d_call: NA
clone_size: many
j_call: TRBJ2-1
cdr3_nt: TGTGCCAGCATTCGGAGGCGTGGTAATGAGCAGTTCTTC
cdr3_aa: CASIRRRGNEQFF

v_call: TRBV27
d_call: NA
clone_size: few
j_call: TRBJ1-5
cdr3_nt: TGTGCCAGCAGGCCTTCTGGGGGACAGCCCCAGCATTTT
cdr3_aa: CASRPSGGQPQHF

v_call: TRBV6-5
d_call: TRBD1
clone_size: few
j_call: TRBJ2-2
cdr3_nt: TGTGCCAGCAGCGACAGGGCCGAGCTGTTTTTT
cdr3_aa: CASSDRAELFF

v_call: TRBV6-6
d_call: NA
clone_size: many
j_call: TRBJ2-1
cdr3_nt: TGTGCCAGCAGTGACGGACAGAACAATGAGCAGTTCTTC
cdr3_aa: CASSDGQNNEQFF

v_call: TRBV28
d_call: TRBD1
clone_size: NA
j_call: TRBJ1-2
cdr3_nt: TGTGCCAGCAGTTTTGCCGGGACAGGGGACTATGGCTACACCTTC
cdr3_aa: CASSFAGTGDYGYTF

v_call: TRBV14
d_call: NA
clone_size: many
j_call: TRBJ1-4
cdr3_nt: TGTGCCAGCAGCCAAGATATGAGGGGACCCAATGAAAAACTGTTTTTT
cdr3_aa: CASSQDMRGPNEKLFF

v_call: TRBV5-1
d_call: TRBD2
clone_size: many
j_call: TRBJ2-3
cdr3_nt: TGCGCCAGCAGCTTGGGGACCACTAGCGGGGGGGCCCAAGATACGCAGTATTTT
cdr3_aa: CASSLGTTSGGAQDTQYF

v_call: TRBV2
d_call: TRBD1
clone_size: NA
j_call: TRBJ2-2
cdr3_nt: TGTGCCAGCAGTCTAAGGGGGCGAACCGGGGAGCTGTTTTTT
cdr3_aa: CASSLRGRTGELFF

v_call: TRBV6-2/TRBV6-3
d_call: TRBD1
clone_size: many
j_call: TRBJ2-2
cdr3_nt: TGTGCCAGCCTCGGGACAGCGCGACGCACCGGGGAGCTGTTTTTT
cdr3_aa: CASLGTARRTGELFF

v_call: TRBV7-3
d_call: TRBD2
clone_size: NA
j_call: TRBJ2-2
cdr3_nt: TGTGCCAGCAGCTTTACAAGCGGGGGGGCGAACACCGGGGAGCTGTTTTTT
cdr3_aa: CASSFTSGGANTGELFF

v_call: TRBV2
d_call: NA
clone_size: few
j_call: TRBJ2-5
cdr3_nt: TGTGCCAGCAGTGAGGATAGCGAAGAGACCCAGTACTTC
cdr3_aa: CASSEDSEETQYF

v_call: TRBV27
d_call: NA
clone_size: many
j_call: TRBJ2-2
cdr3_nt: TGTGCCAGCAGTTCGTCCCTGGAACCCGGGGAGCTGTTTTTT
cdr3_aa: CASSSSLEPGELFF

v_call: TRBV6-1
d_call: TRBD1
clone_size: NA
j_call: TRBJ1-1
cdr3_nt: TGTGCCAGCCAAGCGACAGGGGGCCTAGCTGAAGCTTTCTTT
cdr3_aa: CASQATGGLAEAFF

v_call: TRBV5-1
d_call: TRBD1
clone_size: few
j_call: TRBJ1-1
cdr3_nt: TGCGCCAGCAGCTTCGTCACCGGGACAGGGGAGAACACTGAAGCTTTCTTT
cdr3_aa: CASSFVTGTGENTEAFF

v_call: TRBV11-2
d_call: NA
clone_size: NA
j_call: TRBJ1-2
cdr3_nt: TGTGCCAGCTGCCAAAACAGGTGGCGGGACTATGGCTACACCTTC
cdr3_aa: CASCQNRWRDYGYTF

v_call: TRBV7-2
d_call: NA
clone_size: many
j_call: TRBJ1-1
cdr3_nt: TGTGCCAGCAGCTTAGGATCGAACACTGAAGCTTTCTTT
cdr3_aa: CASSLGSNTEAFF

v_call: TRBV7-9
d_call: TRBD1
clone_size: many
j_call: TRBJ1-1
cdr3_nt: TGTGCCAGCAGCCCCGGGACAGGGGATGGTGAAGCTTTCTTT
cdr3_aa: CASSPGTGDGEAFF

v_call: TRBV4-2
d_call: NA
clone_size: many
j_call: TRBJ2-3
cdr3_nt: TGTGCCAGCAGCTCATTAGCGGGCACAGATACGCAGTATTTT
cdr3_aa: CASSSLAGTDTQYF

v_call: TRBV7-9
d_call: NA
clone_size: few
j_call: TRBJ1-6
cdr3_nt: TGTGCCAGCAGCTTAGTCGCCAGCCTCGATTCACCCCTCCACTTT
cdr3_aa: CASSLVASLDSPLHF

v_call: TRBV6-5
d_call: NA
clone_size: few
j_call: TRBJ2-7
cdr3_nt: TGTGCCAGCAGTTACGGGCGGCGACAGTACTTC
cdr3_aa: CASSYGRRQYF